Reported below is one T cell receptor beta chain. This sample is part of a study of shared clonotypes between healthy human individuals. Sorted subsets were amplified in replicate PCRs using approximately 0.2 ug DNA, about 30,000 T cell genomes. TCRdb's copy holds only in-frame clones and misses some; the assay was immunoSEQ multiplex PCR. The table lists more than 550,000 clones, 55% to 75% of them singletons. The CDR3 has 14 residues. CDR1 is MNHNY, CDR2 SVGAGI, per germline (reference sequence). The V end was cut by 2 bases, the J end by 5 bases, with 12 bases between. Everyone who donated was a Caucasian adult who lived in Nashville, Tennessee. The study separated CD4+ cells into CD45RA+ naive and CD45RA-negative memory subsets.

The source of this sequence is a woman in her twenties or thirties in good health. The sequenced sample consisted of memory CD4+ T cells sorted from blood. Subset specified: CD45RA-negative fraction. The chain carries TRBV6-6 and TRBJ1-2; no reliable D call. Written as DNA, the CDR3 is TGTGCCAGCAGTTACGCTCAGGCCTCGTATGGCTACACCTTC. Protein product: CASSYAQASYGYTF.